The present entry profiles one T cell receptor beta chain with its context. This clone has only one observation. The specificity of this receptor is unknown. The record has no base qualities; no much larger clone is one base away. V has 4 bases trimmed and J has 2 bases trimmed; junction bases matching no gene number 6. From a lookup of the germline V gene, CDR1 and CDR2 are SGHRS and YFSETQ. Spanning cysteine to phenylalanine, the CDR3 consists of 17 amino acids. Only the CDR3 region is kept as DNA, spanning 51 bases read in frame from base 1. One collaborating source in Seattle enrolled patients while the patients were actively infected and followed the patients over time throughout the course of disease. The collaborating institutions used their own protocols to collect whole blood in K2EDTA tubes. Collaborator samples were shipped for TCRbeta analysis as frozen whole blood, isolated PBMCs, or DNA extracted from either sample type.

The immunoSEQ Assay, a bias-controlled multiplex PCR, was used to amplify TCRbeta CDR3 regions from genomic DNA. Processing in the source paper ran as follows. Nucleated cell counts per sample were estimated from amplification of reference gene primers within the assay. To quantify the absolute abundance of each unique TCRbeta CDR3 rearrangement, sequence reads were collapsed and filtered. For each sample, productive Simpson clonality was calculated as the square root of Simpson's diversity index across productive rearrangements. Entries here come from immuneACCESS through TCRdb and include only in-frame sequences with V and J called. Some clones fail to appear in such tables; in the studies checked, an unresolved V gene covers under half of the shortfall, and the cause of the remainder is unknown. The V and J calls and clone size come from that table; D and trimming were worked out from the DNA. The sample records more than 200,000 clones, 80% to 85% of which are singletons. 8% to 9% of the sample rests with the top ten.

The record originates from a study of blood T cell repertoires in COVID-19 (dated by TCRdb to the early 2020s). In the study overall: Collaborator samples came from the United States, Italy and Spain and covered acute and convalescent phases of COVID-19. The material from the prospective study consisted of cDNA or gDNA derived from T cells, B-cell-depleted T cells, or PBMCs. The dataset comprised deeply sampled blood TCRbeta repertoires from subjects exposed to, actively infected with, or recovered from COVID-19. A freely available public database, intended as a resource for researchers studying the immune response to SARS-CoV-2, is where the repertoires were released. The samples were drawn from the first 160 participants of the ongoing ImmuneRACE study and from 1,254 subjects provided by 6 global collaborators. Sample metadata almost always included a de-identified subject ID, COVID-19 status, age in years and sex. Where available, HLA class I and class II types were taken from metadata supplied by the sample provider and were not determined by assay-based typing.

Study-wide findings and limitations: How much clinical and demographic metadata was included differed by source and by participant, and the metadata was provided uncurated.

The chain is made from TRBV5-1 and TRBJ2-7, and TRBD2 aligns with 16 junction nucleotides. The TCR comes from a woman at least 80 years old with COVID-19, enrolled during active disease. Sequencing input: peripheral blood. The nucleotide sequence reads as follows: TGCGCCAGCAGCCCACAGGGACTAGCGGGAGGGACCTACGAGCAGTACTTC. Its translation reads: CASSPQGLAGGTYEQYF.